This TCR beta chain emerged from a study of blood T cell dynamics during melanoma immunotherapy. This table comes from immunoSEQ multiplex PCR, and its TCRdb copy is limited to in-frame clones, with some not included. The sample includes approximately 9,600 clones, around 91% of them seen just once. The CDR3 is 10 amino acids. This clone turned up a few times. Time point reported: pre-treatment baseline. Samples come from before therapy and from week 3 after the first blockade cycle. Sequences were derived from blood, sampled from a patient treated with checkpoint blockade. The source is a human donor with melanoma. The rearrangement uses TRBV12-1 and TRBJ1-2. TRBV12-1 is given as a pseudogene. The CDR3 sequence: CASSRLGYTF. The CDR3 DNA reads TGTGCCAGCAGCCGCCTGGGCTACACCTTC.